Listed here are 30 T cell receptor beta chains from one sample, sequenced in a study of shared clonotypes between healthy human individuals. The method was immunoSEQ multiplex PCR; TCRdb's version includes in-frame clones alone and lacks a portion of them. Of about 2.1 million clones in the sample, 90% to 95% were seen once. CD45RO-negative CD8 cells positively selected for CCR7 made up the naive population, which excluded terminally differentiated effector memory CD45RA+ cells. Sequenced sample: naive CD8+ T cells from PBMCs. The receptors originated from a man between 18 and 35 years old in good health. Some clones in this sample may be carry-over from other donors' samples.

Concerning this clone: At the DNA level, this CDR3 is encoded by other sequences in the same sample as well. This sequence joins TRBV7-9 and TRBJ1-2, with D unclear. The CDR3 spans 14 residues. Germline V gene sequence: CDR1 SEHNR, CDR2 FQNEAQ (reference sequence). V lost 0 bases to trimming and J lost 4 bases, with 9 bases between them. The DNA of the CDR3 is TGTGCCAGCAGCTTAGCGCGAGGACTCTATGGCTACACCTTC. Translating gives CASSLARGLYGYTF.

This clone was detected once. V gene TRBV2 combines with J gene TRBJ2-7; possible D gene TRBD1, 6 bases. The V end lost 0 bases, the J end lost 7 bases, and 16 bases lay between the germline ends. Germline loops: CDR1 SNHLY, CDR2 FYNNEI. This CDR3 has 15 residues. CDR3 in amino acids: CASSEAGRGTGEQYF. In nucleotides, the CDR3 is TGTGCCAGCAGTGAAGCTGGCAGGGGAACGGGAGAGCAGTACTTC.

The genes are TRBV9 and TRBJ2-2; 10 bases align to TRBD1. CDR1 is SGDLS and CDR2 is YYNGEE in the germline V gene. The CDR3 has 16 amino acids. The J segment lost 7 bases and the V segment lost 0 bases, leaving 6 bases of the junction unmatched. The CDR3 region has the DNA TGTGCCAGCAGCGTAGATTGGACAGGGGGGATCGGGGAGCTGTTTTTT. Encoded protein: CASSVDWTGGIGELFF.

The chain recombines TRBV27 with TRBJ2-5, with D possibly called TRBD1 or TRBD2 (5 bases each). The CDR3 runs to 15 residues. Germline V gene sequence: CDR1 MNHEY, CDR2 SMNVEV (reference sequence). Trimming removed 4 bases from V and 3 bases from J, with 15 bases in between. The CDR3 loop reads CASSSPQEGKETQYF. In DNA form, the CDR3 reads TGTGCCAGCAGTTCCCCCCAAGAGGGGAAAGAGACCCAGTACTTC.

DNA for the CDR3: TGTGCCAGCAGTCCCCTCTTAGACCCTGAAGCTTTCTTT. This gives the protein CASSPLLDPEAFF. The chain has TRBV27 and TRBJ1-1; D is ambiguous. The CDR3 totals 13 residues. Germline CDR1 is MNHEY and CDR2 is SMNVEV (reference sequence). Trimming removed 5 bases from V and 6 bases from J, with 13 bases in between.

This clone was counted once. The gene calls are TRBV6-6 and TRBJ2-3; 7 bases match TRBD1. This CDR3 spans 15 amino acids. Germline-derived CDR1 and CDR2 are MNHNY and SVGAGI (reference sequence). The trim removed 2 bases at V and 1 base at J, leaving 3 bases unmatched. Written as DNA, the CDR3 is TGTGCCAGCAGTTACGGCCAGGGGGGCACAGATACGCAGTATTTT. Translation: CASSYGQGGTDTQYF.

The chain joins TRBV7-9 to TRBJ2-7, with D possibly called TRBD1 or TRBD2 (6 bases each). Trimming removed 7 bases from V and 0 bases from J, with 10 bases in between. Germline V gene data show CDR1 as SEHNR and CDR2 as FQNEAQ (reference sequence). The length of the CDR3 is 13 residues. The CDR3 protein is CASTAGHSYEQYF. Here the CDR3 DNA reads TGTGCCAGCACCGCGGGACACTCCTACGAGCAGTACTTC.

This clone has more than one count but fewer than ten. This rearrangement joins TRBV29-1 to TRBJ1-1; D is unresolved. Trimming left V 1 base short and J 1 base short, with 4 bases between. The CDR3 spans 12 residues. Germline-derived CDR1 and CDR2 are SQVTM and ANQGSEA. CDR3 nucleotides: TGCAGCGTTGAAGTGGCGAACACTGAAGCTTTCTTT. This codes for CSVEVANTEAFF.

Turning to this clone: The same CDR3 can be traced to other DNA sequences in this sample. Here the CDR3 reads CASSDGGSGNTIYF. CDR3 DNA: TGTGCCAGCAGTGATGGGGGGTCTGGAAACACCATATATTTT. V is TRBV9 and J is TRBJ1-3; the D gene is possibly TRBD1 (5 bases). V lost 5 bases, J lost 1 base, and 10 bases lay in between. This CDR3 has 14 amino acids. Per germline, CDR1 SGDLS and CDR2 YYNGEE. Full variable domain (remainder filled in from reference TRBV9 and TRBJ1-3): DSGVTQTPKHLITATGQRVTLRCSPRSGDLSVYWYQQSLDQGLQFLIQYYNGEERAKGNILERFSAQQFPDLHSELNLSSLELGDSALYFCASSDGGSGNTIYFGEGSWLTVV.

The chain is built from TRBV27 and TRBJ2-7; 16 bases match TRBD2. This CDR3 spans 17 amino acids. J gave up 2 bases and V 5 bases, and 6 bases lay outside the gene matches. Germline assignment: CDR1 MNHEY and CDR2 SMNVEV (reference sequence). DNA for the CDR3: TGTGCCAGCAGTATTCCGGGACTAGCGGGAGGGCCCTACGAGCAGTACTTC. This gives the protein CASSIPGLAGGPYEQYF.

Remarks on this clone: This sample also contains other DNA sequences that code for the same CDR3. This chain connects TRBV9 to TRBJ1-5; 7 bases fit TRBD1. J gave up 2 bases and V 5 bases, and 4 bases lay outside the gene matches. Germline CDR1 is SGDLS and CDR2 is YYNGEE. The CDR3 length is 14 residues. CDR3 DNA sequence: TGTGCCAGCAGTCAGGGGGGTGGCAATCAGCCCCAGCATTTT. It yields the protein CASSQGGGNQPQHF. Full variable domain (outside the CDR3, taken from reference TRBV9 and TRBJ1-5): DSGVTQTPKHLITATGQRVTLRCSPRSGDLSVYWYQQSLDQGLQFLIQYYNGEERAKGNILERFSAQQFPDLHSELNLSSLELGDSALYFCASSQGGGNQPQHFGDGTRLSIL.

The rearrangement uses TRBV9 and TRBJ1-5, with a tentative D call TRBD1 (6 bases). Trimming left V 3 bases short and J 6 bases short, with 13 bases between. CDR1 and CDR2 from the germline V gene are SGDLS and YYNGEE. The CDR3 contains 14 residues. DNA for the CDR3: TGTGCCAGCAGCGCGAAGGGGGGGATTCAGCCCCAGCATTTT. It is translated as CASSAKGGIQPQHF.

The chain's CDR3 is CAISEIAEAMSDTQYF. Written as DNA, the CDR3 is TGTGCCATCAGTGAAATAGCGGAGGCTATGTCAGATACGCAGTATTTT. The chain carries TRBV10-3 and TRBJ2-3, with a tentative D call TRBD2 (6 bases). Trimming removed 3 bases at V and 4 bases at J, with 17 bases between. The CDR3 runs 16 residues. Germline assignment: CDR1 ENHRY and CDR2 SYGVKD.

This clone was observed a single time. V is TRBV7-9 and J is TRBJ1-1; possible D gene TRBD1, 5 bases. Germline lookup yields CDR1 SEHNR and CDR2 FQNEAQ (reference sequence). This CDR3 region has 14 residues. The ends were cut back, 7 bases at V and 4 bases at J, with 16 bases in the middle. CDR3 bases: TGTGCCAGCACTATCGCGGCCGGGGGCACTGAAGCTTTCTTT. Residues: CASTIAAGGTEAFF.

The chain links TRBV7-8 to TRBJ2-1, with 9 nucleotides matching TRBD1. The CDR3 runs 22 residues. Germline V gene lookup returns CDR1 SGHVS and CDR2 FQNEAQ. The J segment lost 8 bases and the V segment lost 2 bases, leaving 28 bases of the junction unmatched. CDR3 amino acids: CASSLMAMGLRSTGGRTDEQFF. CDR3 coding DNA: TGTGCCAGCAGCTTAATGGCGATGGGACTACGGTCCACAGGGGGCAGGACCGATGAGCAGTTCTTC.

This clone is medium-sized by share. This chain joins TRBV6-5 and TRBJ2-7; D unclear. The CDR3 spans 12 residues. The germline V gene encodes CDR1 MNHEY and CDR2 SVGAGI. Trimming left V 8 bases short and J 3 bases short, with 11 bases between. CDR3 protein: CASSEGDYEQYF. The DNA for the CDR3 is TGTGCCAGCTCAGAAGGCGACTACGAGCAGTACTTC.

The chain recombines TRBV30 with TRBJ2-3, with a tentative D call TRBD2 (6 bases). V was pared by 0 bases and J by 7 bases, with 23 bases between. The CDR3 sequence is 17 residues long. CDR1 and CDR2 from the germline V gene are GTSNPN and SVGIG (reference sequence). Here the CDR3 DNA reads TGTGCCTGGAGTGTAGTCTCCGGGGGAGCGGTACGGAATACGCAGTATTTT. It codes for CAWSVVSGGAVRNTQYF.

Regarding this clone: The sample carries other DNA sequences with the same CDR3. The gene calls are TRBV28 and TRBJ1-1; D gene unclear. The CDR3 consists of 13 residues. Per the germline V gene, CDR1 is MDHEN and CDR2 is SYDVKM. Trimming removed 2 bases from V and 1 base from J, with 5 bases in between. The chain's CDR3 is CASSLMENTEAFF. CDR3 in DNA: TGTGCCAGCAGTTTAATGGAGAACACTGAAGCTTTCTTT.

The chain joins TRBV7-6 to TRBJ2-3; D remains unclear. Germline lookup yields CDR1 SGHVS and CDR2 FNYEAQ. Trimming removed 4 bases at V and 4 bases at J, with 9 bases between. The CDR3 sequence is 13 residues long. CDR3 sequence reads: CASSSRTADTQYF. CDR3 nucleotide sequence: TGTGCCAGCAGCTCTAGAACCGCAGATACGCAGTATTTT. Full variable domain (missing parts from reference TRBV7-6 and TRBJ2-3): GAGVSQSPRYKVTKRGQDVALRCDPISGHVSLYWYRQALGQGPEFLTYFNYEAQQDKSGLPNDRFSAERPEGSISTLTIQRTEQRDSAMYRCASSSRTADTQYFGPGTRLTVL.

The table lists this clone with a count of one. V is TRBV27 and J is TRBJ1-2; TRBD1 agrees at 7 bases. The ends lost 5 bases at V and 0 bases at J; junction bases unmatched: 12. CDR3 length: 17 amino acids. CDR1 and CDR2 (germline): MNHEY, SMNVEV (reference sequence). The CDR3 sequence: CASSPNPGTVTNYGYTF. The CDR3 DNA is TGTGCCAGCAGTCCCAACCCCGGGACAGTTACTAACTATGGCTACACCTTC.

V is TRBV28 and J is TRBJ2-5; weak D call: TRBD1 (6 bases). CDR1 is MDHEN and CDR2 is SYDVKM in the germline V gene. CDR3 length: 14 amino acids. The V gene lost 5 bases and the J gene lost 5 bases, with 15 bases spanning the gap. The CDR3 region is CASSPIGGQETQYF. The CDR3 DNA reads TGTGCCAGCAGTCCTATTGGGGGCCAGGAGACCCAGTACTTC.

J is TRBJ2-7 and V is TRBV5-6; D gene uncertain. Germline loops: CDR1 SGHDT, CDR2 YYEEEE. The CDR3 runs 12 residues. V was clipped by 5 bases and J by 4 bases, with 10 bases between them. CDR3 nucleotide sequence: TGTGCCAGCAGTAATACCGGGTACGAGCAGTACTTC. Encoded protein: CASSNTGYEQYF.

V usage is TRBV7-9 and J usage is TRBJ2-2; D is unresolved. Germline-derived CDR1 and CDR2 are SEHNR and FQNEAQ (reference sequence). The ends were cut back, 5 bases at V and 0 bases at J, with 10 bases in the middle. The CDR3 contains 15 residues. CDR3: CASSLMTPNTGELFF. In nucleotides, the CDR3 is TGTGCCAGCAGCCTAATGACACCGAACACCGGGGAGCTGTTTTTT.

The chain uses TRBV6-4 and TRBJ2-7; D unresolved. CDR1 is MRHNA, CDR2 SNTAGT, per germline. V was cut by 5 bases and J by 4 bases, with 9 bases left in between. The length of the CDR3 is 12 residues. This CDR3 is CASSPPWYEQYF. CDR3 bases: TGTGCCAGCAGTCCCCCCTGGTACGAGCAGTACTTC.

Remarks on this clone: Additional DNA sequences in this sample encode the identical CDR3. The chain joins TRBV7-9 to TRBJ1-3; tentative D call: TRBD1 (6 bases). The V and J ends lost 4 bases and 2 bases respectively, with 6 bases between them. This CDR3 has 13 amino acids. CDR1 SEHNR and CDR2 FQNEAQ come from the germline V gene (reference sequence). This CDR3 is CASSWDTGNTIYF. The CDR3 DNA follows: TGTGCCAGCAGCTGGGACACTGGAAACACCATATATTTT.

This sequence joins TRBV6-1 and TRBJ2-7; the D gene is possibly TRBD1 (5 bases). The CDR3 loop spans 14 amino acids. V gave up 1 base and J gave up 3 bases, with 10 bases separating them. Germline loops: CDR1 MNHNS, CDR2 SASEGT. The CDR3, as DNA: TGTGCCAGCAGTGAAGTTACAGGTCACTACGAGCAGTACTTC. This sequence encodes CASSEVTGHYEQYF.

This clone was seen once. The sample holds other DNA sequences that translate to the same CDR3. CDR3 region: CASSYSNTEAFF. The DNA for the CDR3 is TGTGCCAGCAGTTACTCAAACACTGAAGCTTTCTTT. This sequence joins TRBV6-6 and TRBJ1-1, with no clear D. In germline, CDR1 is MNHNY, CDR2 SVGAGI (reference sequence). V was clipped by 0 bases and J by 2 bases, with 1 base between them. This CDR3 is 12 amino acids long.

The chain uses TRBV6-5 and TRBJ1-1; weak D call: TRBD1 (5 bases). There are 15 residues in the CDR3. With 7 bases removed from V and 5 bases from J, the gap between germline ends came to 20 bases. CDR1 is MNHEY and CDR2 is SVGAGI in the germline V gene. CDR3 residues: CASNQRLGGWTEAFF. The CDR3 DNA reads TGTGCCAGCAACCAACGGTTGGGGGGGTGGACTGAAGCTTTCTTT.

This clone appeared a single time. The chain combines TRBV6-5 with TRBJ1-4; D may be TRBD1 (6 bases). The length of the CDR3 is 15 residues. CDR1 and CDR2 (germline): MNHEY, SVGAGI. V shed 6 bases and J shed 4 bases, with 15 bases lying between them. The chain's CDR3 is CASRHYRADNEKLFF. For the CDR3, the DNA is TGTGCCAGCAGACACTACAGGGCTGATAATGAAAAACTGTTTTTT.

The rearrangement links TRBV4-1 to TRBJ2-7; TRBD2 aligns across 11 bases. CDR1 is MGHRA and CDR2 is YSYEKL in the germline V gene. The CDR3 runs to 15 residues. Trimming cost V 5 bases and J 4 bases; bases outside gene matches: 7. This CDR3 is CASSETSGSSYEQYF. CDR3 bases: TGCGCCAGCAGCGAAACTAGCGGGAGCTCTTACGAGCAGTACTTC.